The rows below give T cell receptor beta chains drawn from one sample of a study of T cell responses to AZD1222 COVID-19 vaccine. This table comes from immunoSEQ multiplex PCR, and its TCRdb copy is limited to in-frame clones, with some not included. In the table there are 150,000 or so clones, more than 90% of which are singletons. This material consisted of peripheral blood, taken on day 0 of AZD1222 vaccination. These TCRs come from an adult in good health. CDR3s include the opening cysteine and the closing phenylalanine or tryptophan. A D gene is named only where the DNA matches it firmly. Clone size, where shown, is once, few, many, or a class for clones that have expanded.

abundance	d_gene	v_gene	j_gene	CDR3aa	CDR3nt
-	-	TRBV29-1	TRBJ2-1	CSVEGHHRASYNEQFF	TGCAGCGTTGAAGGACACCACAGGGCCTCCTACAATGAGCAGTTCTTC
-	TRBD2	TRBV6-4	TRBJ2-1	CASSAWTGTSGIGEQFF	TGTGCCAGCAGCGCCTGGACCGGGACTAGCGGGATTGGTGAGCAGTTCTTC
once	-	TRBV19	TRBJ2-7	CASSRGVPYEQYF	TGTGCCAGTAGTAGGGGCGTCCCCTACGAGCAGTACTTC
-	-	TRBV6-6	TRBJ2-7	CASSYISGEQYF	TGTGCCAGCAGTTACATCTCGGGCGAGCAGTACTTC
-	-	TRBV6-5	TRBJ2-5	CASSYPLQETQYF	TGTGCCAGCAGTTACCCCCTGCAAGAGACCCAGTACTTC
-	TRBD1	TRBV18	TRBJ1-2	CASSPPGTGGRSYGYTF	TGTGCCAGCTCACCCCCCGGGACAGGGGGCCGGAGCTATGGCTACACCTTC
-	TRBD1	TRBV2	TRBJ1-1	CASGGTGYGEAFF	TGTGCCAGCGGTGGGACAGGGTACGGTGAAGCTTTCTTT
-	-	TRBV5-1	TRBJ2-5	CASSLGGTSQETQYF	TGCGCCAGCAGCTTGGGGGGGACATCCCAAGAGACCCAGTACTTC
-	-	TRBV14	TRBJ2-2	CASSPQRGELFF	TGTGCCAGCAGCCCCCAGAGGGGGGAGCTGTTTTTT
once	-	TRBV10-3	TRBJ2-7	CAIRGNRGHEQYF	TGTGCCATCAGGGGGAACCGGGGGCACGAGCAGTACTTC
-	-	TRBV1	TRBJ2-1	CTSSQAWDLRHNEQFF	TGCACCAGCAGCCAAGCGTGGGACTTACGTCACAATGAGCAGTTCTTC
-	-	TRBV4-2	TRBJ2-1	CASSQDLLSPNNEQFF	TGTGCCAGCAGCCAAGATCTACTATCCCCGAACAATGAGCAGTTCTTC
-	TRBD1	TRBV6-2/TRBV6-3	TRBJ2-3	CASSSDRGHTDTQYF	TGTGCCAGCAGTTCGGACAGGGGTCACACAGATACGCAGTATTTT
-	-	TRBV19	TRBJ1-2	CASSIVQLYGYTF	TGTGCCAGTAGTATAGTCCAGCTCTATGGCTACACCTTC
-	-	TRBV7-2	TRBJ1-2	CASSQPTDGGYTF	TGTGCCAGCAGCCAGCCGACAGACGGCGGCTACACCTTC
-	-	TRBV19	TRBJ1-5	CASGAVSSNQPQHF	TGTGCCAGTGGGGCAGTGTCAAGCAATCAGCCCCAGCATTTT
-	TRBD2	TRBV5-6	TRBJ2-3	CASTNGPGLAAPTDTQYF	TGTGCCAGCACTAACGGCCCGGGACTAGCGGCCCCCACAGATACGCAGTATTTT
-	TRBD1	TRBV28	TRBJ1-5	CASTKDRGSPGGQPQHF	TGTGCCAGCACCAAGGACAGGGGGTCCCCCGGTGGTCAGCCCCAGCATTTT
-	-	TRBV29-1	TRBJ2-2	CSVRQGLDTGELFF	TGCAGCGTTCGGCAGGGGCTCGACACCGGGGAGCTGTTTTTT
-	TRBD1	TRBV7-2	TRBJ1-5	CASSLDRGYQPQHF	TGTGCCAGCAGCTTGGACAGGGGTTATCAGCCCCAGCATTTT
once	-	TRBV30	TRBJ2-3	CAWRLTDTQYF	TGTGCCTGGCGACTCACAGATACGCAGTATTTT
-	TRBD1	TRBV6-5	TRBJ2-5	CASTWTGVETQYF	TGTGCCAGCACCTGGACAGGGGTAGAGACCCAGTACTTC
-	TRBD2	TRBV5-1	TRBJ2-3	CASRREGTDTQYF	TGCGCCAGCAGACGGGAGGGTACAGATACGCAGTATTTT
-	TRBD2	TRBV2	TRBJ2-1	CASSEGLAAYNEQFF	TGTGCCAGCAGTGAAGGACTAGCGGCTTACAATGAGCAGTTCTTC
-	TRBD2	TRBV5-1	TRBJ2-7	CASSPAGGGGNEQYF	TGCGCCAGCAGCCCGGCGGGAGGCGGAGGGAACGAGCAGTACTTC
-	-	TRBV6-5	TRBJ1-2	CASREGYGYTF	TGTGCCAGCAGGGAGGGCTATGGCTACACCTTC
-	-	TRBV5-1	TRBJ1-4	CASSPGSVNEKLFF	TGCGCCAGCAGCCCGGGCAGCGTTAACGAAAAACTGTTTTTT
-	-	TRBV7-8	TRBJ1-1	CASGGVGGKAFF	TGTGCCAGCGGGGGAGTGGGGGGCAAAGCTTTCTTT
-	-	TRBV9	TRBJ2-7	CASSVGSRSYEQYF	TGTGCCAGCAGCGTAGGGAGCAGGTCCTACGAGCAGTACTTC
-	-	TRBV5-1	TRBJ2-7	CASSPDSSMGEQYF	TGCGCCAGCAGCCCGGACAGCTCCATGGGCGAGCAGTACTTC
-	-	TRBV7-2	TRBJ1-2	CASSSGPAGGYTF	TGTGCCAGCAGCTCCGGGCCCGCCGGGGGCTACACCTTC
-	-	TRBV28	TRBJ1-2	CASSPGLEYGYTF	TGTGCCAGCTCTCCCGGGCTGGAGTATGGCTACACCTTC
-	-	TRBV27	TRBJ1-3	CASSISQGTVGNTIYF	TGTGCCAGCAGTATATCGCAGGGGACTGTTGGAAACACCATATATTTT
-	-	TRBV9	TRBJ1-1	CASSVGLPGHTEAFF	TGTGCCAGCAGCGTGGGACTCCCTGGCCACACTGAAGCTTTCTTT
-	TRBD2	TRBV27	TRBJ2-1	CASTFGAGAYNEQFF	TGTGCCAGCACCTTTGGGGCGGGGGCCTACAATGAGCAGTTCTTC
-	TRBD2	TRBV24-1	TRBJ2-3	CATSDLGRGGTDTQYF	TGTGCCACCAGTGATTTGGGGCGGGGGGGCACAGATACGCAGTATTTT
-	TRBD1	TRBV11-2	TRBJ1-2	CASSLAGGYGYTF	TGTGCCAGCAGCTTAGCAGGGGGCTATGGCTACACCTTC
-	-	TRBV7-2	TRBJ1-5	CASSWGGTANQPQHF	TGTGCCAGCAGCTGGGGGGGGACCGCGAATCAGCCCCAGCATTTT
-	-	TRBV7-2	TRBJ1-3	CASSPQGGGNTIYF	TGTGCCAGCAGCCCACAGGGCGGAGGAAACACCATATATTTT
-	-	TRBV27	TRBJ1-5	CASQGSAALNQPQHF	TGTGCCAGCCAGGGGTCCGCAGCGCTCAATCAGCCCCAGCATTTT
-	-	TRBV18	TRBJ2-1	CASSNSAGEQFF	TGTGCCAGCTCAAATAGTGCTGGTGAGCAGTTCTTC
-	TRBD2	TRBV6-6	TRBJ2-5	CASSPWTASGEQETQYF	TGTGCCAGCAGTCCCTGGACGGCTAGCGGGGAACAAGAGACCCAGTACTTC
-	-	TRBV25-1	TRBJ2-7	CATTAGPYEQYF	TGTGCCACCACCGCAGGCCCCTACGAGCAGTACTTC